These T cell receptor beta chains were read from a single sample in a study of T-cell reconstitution after alpha-beta-depleted transplantation in children. TCRdb fed the PCR reads into MiXCR, producing one record per CDR3 protein. The sample holds around 490,000 distinct CDR3 sequences, 10% to 12% seen once. The starting material was PBMCs, mostly from graft donor cells, obtained 180 days after TCRalphabeta/CD19-depleted stem cell transplant. The receptors originated from a female patient aged 2-9 years who had a stem cell transplant for aplastic anemia, so the T cells may come from the graft donor. Each CDR3 is given with its conserved first and last residue. D genes are given only for firm matches. The size of a clone is reported for some rows only, either as once, few or many, or as a class for expanded clones.

clone_size | d_call | j_call | v_call | cdr3_nt | cdr3_aa
NA | NA | TRBJ1-1 | TRBV5-1 | TGCGCCAGCAGCTTGGACAGGGCGGTGAACACTGAAGCTTTCTTT | CASSLDRAVNTEAFF
few | TRBD1 | TRBJ2-1 | TRBV29-1 | TGCAGCGGACAAGGACAGGGCTACAATGAGCAGTTCTTC | CSGQGQGYNEQFF
NA | NA | TRBJ2-3 | TRBV9 | TGTGCCAGTCGGACGGAGTCCCGGGATACGCAGTATTTT | CASRTESRDTQYF
few | NA | TRBJ2-1 | TRBV12-3/TRBV12-4 | TGTGCCAGCAGTTTACTGTGGGAGGTGGATGAGCAGTTCTTC | CASSLLWEVDEQFF
few | NA | TRBJ1-1 | TRBV12-3/TRBV12-4 | TGTGCCAGCAGTTTAGGCAGGGGCAGTGAAGCTTTCTTT | CASSLGRGSEAFF
NA | NA | TRBJ1-1 | TRBV28 | TGTGCCAGCAAAAACCTCGTCGTTGGAGGGAGGACTGAAGCTTTCTTT | CASKNLVVGGRTEAFF
NA | NA | TRBJ2-7 | TRBV12-3/TRBV12-4 | TGTGCCAGCACTATTATACAGGGAGGGGTCTACGAGCAGTACTTC | CASTIIQGGVYEQYF
NA | TRBD1 | TRBJ1-2 | TRBV7-2 | TGTGCCAGCACAACCACCGGACAGGTCTATGGCTACACCTTC | CASTTTGQVYGYTF
few | NA | TRBJ2-1 | TRBV9 | TGTGCCAGCAGCGTATCCGGGAGTGGGTACAATGAGCAGTTCTTC | CASSVSGSGYNEQFF
few | NA | TRBJ1-4 | TRBV3-1 | TGTGCCAGCAGCCAAGACCGCGGCTTTTCTGAAAAACTGTTTTTT | CASSQDRGFSEKLFF
many | NA | TRBJ1-2 | TRBV12-3/TRBV12-4 | TGTGCCAGCAGTTTAAAAAAGGGATGGGATGGCTACACCTTC | CASSLKKGWDGYTF
few | TRBD2 | TRBJ2-1 | TRBV27 | TGTGCCAGCAGTTTATCTGTAGGCGGGAGCCAGGGTGAGCAGTTCTTC | CASSLSVGGSQGEQFF
many | TRBD1 | TRBJ1-1 | TRBV7-2 | TGTGCCAGCAGCTCTCCGGGACAGCGTCGTGTGAGAACTGAAGCTTTCTTT | CASSSPGQRRVRTEAFF
NA | NA | TRBJ2-5 | TRBV7-9 | TGTGCCAGCACCTCCCAAGGGACGAGAGAGACCCAGTACTTC | CASTSQGTRETQYF
NA | TRBD1 | TRBJ1-1 | TRBV7-9 | TGTGCCAGCAGCTTATTTGGACAGGGGGATACTGAAGCTTTCTTT | CASSLFGQGDTEAFF
NA | TRBD1 | TRBJ1-2 | TRBV7-9 | TGTGCCAGCAGCGGACGCGGGGACAGGACTTATGGCTACACCTTC | CASSGRGDRTYGYTF
NA | NA | TRBJ2-5 | TRBV7-8 | TGTGCCAGCAGCCCGGAACTACGTCGGGGCGTGGGAGAGACCCAGTACTTC | CASSPELRRGVGETQYF
many | TRBD2 | TRBJ2-1 | TRBV6-2/TRBV6-3 | TGTGCCAGCAGTTACTTGGGGAGGGCCTTTTTGAATGAGCAGTTCTTC | CASSYLGRAFLNEQFF
NA | NA | TRBJ2-1 | TRBV7-8 | TGTGCCAGCAGCCCTCGGGGCTCCCTGAAGCAGTTCTTC | CASSPRGSLKQFF
many | NA | TRBJ1-5 | TRBV7-2 | TGTGCCAGCAGCACCGGACGGGATCAGCCCCAGCATTTT | CASSTGRDQPQHF
few | TRBD2 | TRBJ2-7 | TRBV5-1 | TGCGCCAGCAGCGTAGCGGGCATCTTATCCTACGAGCAGTACTTC | CASSVAGILSYEQYF
NA | TRBD2 | TRBJ2-4 | TRBV4-2 | TGTGCCAGCAGCCCTCGGGCTCCGACTAGCGTTCCTAACGGGGGGACCAAAAACATTCAGTACTTC | CASSPRAPTSVPNGGTKNIQYF
few | TRBD1 | TRBJ1-1 | TRBV5-1 | TGCGCCAGCAGCTTAGCACCGGGACAGGGGCCCTTGAACACTGAAGCTTTCTTT | CASSLAPGQGPLNTEAFF
few | NA | TRBJ2-2 | TRBV12-3/TRBV12-4 | TGTGCCAGCAGTTTGGGGCGGACGAACACCGGGGAGCTGTTTTTT | CASSLGRTNTGELFF
NA | TRBD1 | TRBJ1-2 | TRBV7-2 | TGTGCCAGCAGCTTAGGGACAGGGACTGATCGCTACACCTTC | CASSLGTGTDRYTF
few | TRBD1 | TRBJ2-1 | TRBV14 | TGTGCCAGCAGCCCCCCCGGACAGGGAGGTTTAAATGAGCAGTTCTTC | CASSPPGQGGLNEQFF
few | TRBD2 | TRBJ2-4 | TRBV28 | TGTGCCAGCAGTTATCTAGCGGGAGGCACCGCCGCCAAAAACATTCAGTACTTC | CASSYLAGGTAAKNIQYF
few | NA | TRBJ1-3 | TRBV28 | TGTGCCAGCAGACTTCCCCCCCCCAGCTCTGGAAACACCATATATTTT | CASRLPPPSSGNTIYF
NA | NA | TRBJ2-1 | TRBV6-2/TRBV6-3 | TGTGCCAGCAGTTATTTCGGAGCTGAGCAGTTCTTC | CASSYFGAEQFF
NA | TRBD1 | TRBJ2-3 | TRBV7-9 | TGTGCCAGCAGCGTACCGGGACAGGGGGCTGCAGATACGCAGTATTTT | CASSVPGQGAADTQYF
few | TRBD1 | TRBJ1-6 | TRBV29-1 | TGCAGCGTTCAAGGACAGGGTAATTCACCCCTCCACTTT | CSVQGQGNSPLHF
NA | TRBD1 | TRBJ1-2 | TRBV15 | TGTGCCACCAGCAGGGGGACAGGGAGGAACTATGGCTACACCTTC | CATSRGTGRNYGYTF
NA | NA | TRBJ1-6 | TRBV4-3 | TGCGCCAGCAGCCAAGTCTTGCCGGGGAGCTCCTATAATTCACCCCTCCACTTT | CASSQVLPGSSYNSPLHF
NA | NA | TRBJ2-1 | TRBV7-2 | TGTGCCAGCAGCCCAACCCCCTTCGGGGCCCAGGGCAATGAGCAGTTCTTC | CASSPTPFGAQGNEQFF
NA | TRBD2 | TRBJ2-2 | TRBV2 | TGTGCCACCAGGGAACGTAGCGGGAGCATGAACACCGGGGAGCTGTTTTTT | CATRERSGSMNTGELFF
few | TRBD1 | TRBJ1-1 | TRBV18 | TGTGCCAGCTCATCGACAGGGTTAGTCACTGAAGCTTTCTTT | CASSSTGLVTEAFF
many | TRBD2 | TRBJ2-5 | TRBV7-2 | TGTGCCAGCAGTAGCCAAGCGGGGATCCAAGAGACCCAGTACTTC | CASSSQAGIQETQYF
many | NA | TRBJ2-1 | TRBV29-1 | TGCAGCGTTGTTGTCGGAACCTACAATGAGCAGTTCTTC | CSVVVGTYNEQFF
NA | NA | TRBJ2-2 | TRBV18 | TGTGCCAGCTCACCACTAGGAAGAGGGTCGGCCACCGGGGAGCTGTTTTTT | CASSPLGRGSATGELFF
NA | NA | TRBJ2-1 | TRBV5-1 | TGCGCCAGCAGCTTGGCTCAGGGGACTTACAATGAGCAGTTCTTC | CASSLAQGTYNEQFF
NA | NA | TRBJ2-7 | TRBV20-1 | TGCAGTGCTAGTCCCGCGCCTCCCTACGAGCAGTACTTC | CSASPAPPYEQYF
few | NA | TRBJ1-4 | TRBV30 | TGTGCCTGGAGACAGACAACTAATGAAAAACTGTTTTTT | CAWRQTTNEKLFF
few | NA | TRBJ2-5 | TRBV20-1 | TGCAGTGCTAGAGGGCCTGAACTAGGAGTGTTCGAGACCCAGTACTTC | CSARGPELGVFETQYF
NA | TRBD2 | TRBJ2-5 | TRBV29-1 | TGCAGCGTTCAACTAGCGGGATTCCAAGAGACCCAGTACTTC | CSVQLAGFQETQYF
NA | TRBD1 | TRBJ1-2 | TRBV12-3/TRBV12-4 | TGTGCCAGCAGCCCACGGACAGGTTGGAGTAACTATGGCTACACCTTC | CASSPRTGWSNYGYTF
NA | NA | TRBJ1-5 | TRBV28 | TGTGCCAGCAGTTTGAGGTCGAAGGGTATTTGGCCCAATCAGCCCCAGCATTTT | CASSLRSKGIWPNQPQHF
many | NA | TRBJ1-1 | TRBV5-1 | TGCGCCAGCAGCTTGGGTTGGTTCTCTGTGACTGAAGCTTTCTTT | CASSLGWFSVTEAFF
many | NA | TRBJ1-1 | TRBV7-2 | TGTGCCAGCAGCTTAACAGGGACCCCTGAAGCTTTCTTT | CASSLTGTPEAFF
NA | NA | TRBJ1-1 | TRBV5-1 | TGCGCCAGCAGCGTGACAGGAACTGAAGCTTTCTTT | CASSVTGTEAFF
many | NA | TRBJ1-1 | TRBV6-2/TRBV6-3 | TGTGCCAGCACCGACCCCAGGGAACGGGCTTTCTTT | CASTDPRERAFF
NA | NA | TRBJ2-6 | TRBV29-1 | TGCAGCGTTGGAGAACCGCTTAGGGCCAACGTCCTGACTTTC | CSVGEPLRANVLTF
many | NA | TRBJ2-3 | TRBV12-3/TRBV12-4 | TGTGCCAGCAGTACCCCGACACGCAGCACAGATACGCAGTATTTT | CASSTPTRSTDTQYF
few | NA | TRBJ2-3 | TRBV12-3/TRBV12-4 | TGTGCCAGCAATCCCCCCGGACCATACACAGATACGCAGTATTTT | CASNPPGPYTDTQYF
NA | TRBD2 | TRBJ2-1 | TRBV12-3/TRBV12-4 | TGTGCCAGCAGTCTAACACAGGGACTAGCGGGAGTTTACAATGAGCAGTTCTTC | CASSLTQGLAGVYNEQFF
NA | NA | TRBJ1-5 | TRBV11-2 | TGTGCCAGCAGCTTAGCGGCAGGGCGGGTCAATCAGCCCCAGCATTTT | CASSLAAGRVNQPQHF
many | NA | TRBJ2-3 | TRBV20-1 | TGCAGTGCTCCTCCCGCTAGCACAGATACGCAGTATTTT | CSAPPASTDTQYF
NA | TRBD2 | TRBJ2-3 | TRBV9 | TGTGCCAGCAGCGGTGGGGGGGGGAGGGCCTTTACAGATACGCAGTATTTT | CASSGGGGRAFTDTQYF
many | TRBD1 | TRBJ2-1 | TRBV12-3/TRBV12-4 | TGTGCCAGCAGTTTGAGGGGGCTCCGCACCTCCTACAATGAGCAGTTCTTC | CASSLRGLRTSYNEQFF
few | NA | TRBJ2-5 | TRBV20-1 | TGCAGTGCTAGGCGACAGACTACTGCGGAGACCCAGTACTTC | CSARRQTTAETQYF